The 14 T cell receptor beta chains below were found in one sample sequenced in a study of blood T cells in healthy people across ages. Using a J-beta primer mix together with a sample-barcoded 5' primer, a second PCR was run for about 6 to 12 cycles. TCRdb reprocessed the 5' RACE reads with MiXCR, giving one entry per CDR3 protein. The sample consists of some 640,000 distinct CDR3 sequences, 49% of them appearing once. Material: blood. The receptor source for this set is a woman in her fifties or sixties in good health.

This chain uses TRBV20-1 with TRBJ2-4; the match to TRBD1 covers 7 bases. The CDR3 runs to 11 residues. After removal of 6 bases from V and 13 bases from J, the junction contained 9 bases not matched to a gene. Germline-derived CDR1 and CDR2 are DFQATT and SNEGSKA (reference sequence). In DNA form, the CDR3 reads TGCAGTGCCCAAGGTGGGACAGTCCAGTACTTC. Protein sequence: CSAQGGTVQYF.

This clonotype was observed a few times. The chain is built from TRBV7-9 and TRBJ2-5; 10 bases line up with TRBD2. The CDR3 extends over 16 amino acids. Germline V lookup: CDR1 SEHNR, CDR2 FQNEAQ (reference sequence). V dropped 5 bases and J dropped 1; count of bases not matched to a gene: 7. The chain's CDR3 is CASSPGLAELQETQYF. CDR3 nucleotides: TGTGCCAGCAGCCCCGGACTAGCGGAACTCCAAGAGACCCAGTACTTC.

This clonotype was picked up a small number of times. The V call is TRBV29-1, the J call TRBJ1-1; TRBD1 aligns across 9 bases. With 6 bases clipped from V and 6 bases from J, the junction kept 11 bases outside the gene matches. The CDR3 extends over 14 amino acids. In germline, CDR1 is SQVTM, CDR2 ANQGSEA. The CDR3 spells CSVGPGQGNAEAFF. CDR3 DNA sequence: TGCAGCGTCGGCCCGGGACAGGGAAACGCTGAAGCTTTCTTT.

The gene calls are TRBV7-2 and TRBJ2-5; D is unresolved. Germline-derived CDR1 and CDR2 are SGHTA and FQGNSA. Trimming removed 5 bases from V and 5 bases from J, with 9 bases in between. CDR3 size: 12 residues. CDR3 DNA: TGTGCCAGCAGCCCAGTGACCGAGACCCAGTACTTC. Translation gives CASSPVTETQYF.

The CDR3 sequence: CASTRGLAGPSSYNEQFF. As DNA, the CDR3 is TGTGCCAGCACGCGGGGACTAGCGGGACCCAGCTCCTACAATGAGCAGTTCTTC. The V call is TRBV11-1, the J call TRBJ2-1; TRBD2 matches at 13 bases. The CDR3 is 18 amino acids. The ends lost 7 bases at V and 0 bases at J; junction bases unmatched: 9. The germline CDR1 and CDR2 sequences are SGHAT and FQDESV (reference sequence).

This clonotype was counted a single time. The CDR3 coding sequence is TGCAGCGGGGGCAGGGGTGGGGAAGCTTTCTTT. The encoded protein is CSGGRGGEAFF. The V and J genes are TRBV29-1 and TRBJ1-1; tentative D call: TRBD1 (6 bases). This CDR3 has 11 residues. Trimming stripped 7 bases from V and 8 bases from J, with 14 bases between. Germline values: CDR1 SQVTM, CDR2 ANQGSEA.

Only a few counts were recorded for this clonotype. The chain joins TRBV28 to TRBJ2-7, with a possible D match to TRBD2 (5 bases). The germline CDR1 and CDR2 sequences are MDHEN and SYDVKM. The CDR3 totals 17 residues. V was shortened by 3 bases and J by 8 bases, with 26 bases between the two germline ends. Here the CDR3 reads CASSLLRVTSGPGKQYF. DNA of the CDR3: TGTGCCAGCAGTTTGCTACGGGTAACTAGTGGCCCTGGGAAGCAGTACTTC.

This rearrangement joins TRBV18 to TRBJ1-1; the D is unclear. The CDR3 length is 13 residues. Per the germline V gene, CDR1 is KGHSH and CDR2 is LQKENI. The ends were cut back, 2 bases at V and 1 base at J, with 5 bases in the middle. CDR3 region: CASSPIENTEAFF. The CDR3 DNA sequence: TGTGCCAGCTCACCAATAGAGAACACTGAAGCTTTCTTT.

The V call is TRBV29-1, the J call TRBJ2-1, with 9 bases lining up with TRBD1. Germline values: CDR1 SQVTM, CDR2 ANQGSEA. J gave up 2 bases and V 2 bases, and 7 bases lay outside the gene matches. The CDR3 contains 16 residues. CDR3 in amino acids: CSVETRTGDAYNEQFF. In nucleotides, the CDR3 is TGCAGCGTTGAAACTCGGACAGGGGATGCCTACAATGAGCAGTTCTTC.

The CDR3 is CASSLSGTGAGYEQYF. Here the CDR3 DNA reads TGTGCCAGCAGTTTGTCTGGGACAGGGGCAGGATACGAGCAGTACTTC. The V gene is TRBV28, the J gene TRBJ2-7; 10 nucleotides line up with TRBD1. The CDR3 consists of 16 residues. V dropped 3 bases and J dropped 4; count of bases not matched to a gene: 9. The germline V gene encodes CDR1 MDHEN and CDR2 SYDVKM.

In nucleotides, the CDR3 is TGCGCCAGCAGCTTAAGAGACAGGGGGCGTAAGTACGAGCAGTACTTC. As protein: CASSLRDRGRKYEQYF. The V and J genes are TRBV5-1 and TRBJ2-7; the match to TRBD1 covers 10 bases. The CDR3 consists of 16 residues. Germline CDR1 SGHRS, CDR2 YFSETQ. Unmatched junction bases numbered 9, after V lost 2 bases and J lost 4 bases.

This clonotype was counted between two and nine times. J is TRBJ2-3 and V is TRBV7-9, with TRBD2 matching 8 bases. Germline values: CDR1 SEHNR, CDR2 FQNEAQ (reference sequence). The CDR3 totals 14 residues. Trimming cost V 5 bases and J 4 bases; bases outside gene matches: 5. Written as DNA, the CDR3 is TGTGCCAGCAGCATGGGACTAGACGCAGATACGCAGTATTTT. This translates into CASSMGLDADTQYF.

V gene TRBV11-2 combines with J gene TRBJ2-3; D remains ambiguous. Germline CDR1 and CDR2: SGHAT and FQNNGV. This CDR3 has 13 residues. V lost 5 bases and J 7 bases, leaving 13 bases between the germline ends. The CDR3 DNA follows: TGTGCCAGCAGCCCCCTCAAAGGGAATACGCAGTATTTT. Translated, it gives CASSPLKGNTQYF.

The DNA of the CDR3 is TGCAGCGGGGGACAGAAAGAGACCCAGTTCTTC. As protein: CSGGQKETQFF. The chain employs TRBV29-1 and TRBJ2-1; 7 nucleotides align to TRBD1. Trimming at V came to 7 bases and at J to 13 bases, leaving 10 bases not matched to a gene. The V gene's germline CDR1 is SQVTM and CDR2 ANQGSEA. The CDR3 is made up of 11 amino acids.